This passage covers 24 T cell receptor beta chains from one sample sequenced in a study of control samples from healthy donors and cancer patients. This table comes from immunoSEQ multiplex PCR, and its TCRdb copy is limited to in-frame clones, with some not included. The table shows 90,000 to 150,000 clones, with about 87% occurring only once. Source material: blood. These receptors came from a man aged 25 to 40 in good health.

The chain is built from TRBV6-5 and TRBJ1-1, with 9 bases aligning to TRBD1. V lost 6 bases, J lost 5 bases, and 7 bases stayed unmatched. Germline V lookup: CDR1 MNHEY, CDR2 SVGAGI. This CDR3 comprises 14 residues. Written as DNA, the CDR3 is TGTGCCAGCAGCCAACAGGGGGCGACGACTGAAGCTTTCTTT. Translating it yields CASSQQGATTEAFF.

This clone came up once. The genes are TRBV30 and TRBJ1-2; D ambiguous. The V and J ends lost 0 bases and 4 bases respectively, with 9 bases between them. The germline gives CDR1 GTSNPN, CDR2 SVGIG (reference sequence). The CDR3 runs to 13 residues. CDR3 sequence reads: CAWSVGHLYGYTF. CDR3 nucleotides: TGTGCCTGGAGTGTAGGCCACCTCTATGGCTACACCTTC.

This chain links TRBV7-9 with TRBJ1-1, with no clear D. CDR3 length: 16 amino acids. Trimming took off 0 bases at V and 2 bases at J, with 13 bases between the two ends. Germline assignment: CDR1 SEHNR and CDR2 FQNEAQ (reference sequence). The CDR3 protein is CASSLAQVGTNTEAFF. The CDR3 DNA reads TGTGCCAGCAGCTTAGCGCAAGTAGGAACTAACACTGAAGCTTTCTTT.

The chain joins TRBV24-1 to TRBJ2-3; weak D call: TRBD2 (6 bases). The V end lost 9 bases, the J end lost 0 bases, and 15 bases lay between the germline ends. Germline CDR1 KGHDR, CDR2 SFDVKD. The CDR3 covers 15 residues. The CDR3 DNA follows: TGTGCCACCGGCCCGGGCGGGGAGAGCACAGATACGCAGTATTTT. Its translation is CATGPGGESTDTQYF.

V and J are TRBV11-3 and TRBJ1-2, with 7 bases aligning to TRBD1. V dropped 5 bases and J dropped 2; count of bases not matched to a gene: 8. This CDR3 has 15 residues. The germline V gene encodes CDR1 SGHNT and CDR2 YENEEA. The CDR3 region has the DNA TGTGCCAGCAGCCTTGGACAGGCGATGAACTATGGCTACACCTTC. This encodes CASSLGQAMNYGYTF. Together with reference TRBV11-3 and TRBJ1-2, the CDR3 gives the full variable domain: EAGVVQSPRYKIIEKKQPVAFWCNPISGHNTLYWYLQNLGQGPELLIRYENEEAVDDSQLPKDRFSAERLKGVDSTLKIQPAELGDSAVYLCASSLGQAMNYGYTFGSGTRLTVV.

The chain uses TRBV29-1 and TRBJ2-1; no clear D gene. The germline gives CDR1 SQVTM, CDR2 ANQGSEA. The CDR3 consists of 11 residues. V was pared by 3 bases and J by 9 bases, with 9 bases between. The CDR3 DNA reads TGCAGCGTTGACCAGGTCCGTGAGCAGTTCTTC. Its protein is CSVDQVREQFF.

The V gene is TRBV28, the J gene TRBJ1-5; tentative D call: TRBD1 (5 bases). V lost 1 base and J lost 10, with 11 bases in between. The germline V gene has CDR1 MDHEN and CDR2 SYDVKM. The CDR3 is 13 amino acids. CDR3 bases: TGTGCCAGCAGTTTATCTACAGGAATCCCCCAGCATTTT. It encodes CASSLSTGIPQHF.

The gene calls are TRBV30 and TRBJ2-1; 7 bases are a match to TRBD1. CDR1 is GTSNPN and CDR2 is SVGIG in the germline V gene (reference sequence). This CDR3 is built from 15 residues. With 4 bases clipped from V and 11 bases from J, the junction kept 17 bases outside the gene matches. The CDR3 region is CAWTGDSPNKGQQFF. The CDR3 region has the DNA TGTGCCTGGACCGGGGACAGCCCCAATAAGGGGCAGCAGTTCTTC.

The gene calls are TRBV12-3 or TRBV12-4 and TRBJ1-1; 8 bases match TRBD1. The CDR3 is 13 amino acids. V lost 5 bases to trimming and J lost 4 bases; unmatched junction nucleotides: 3. CDR3 DNA sequence: TGTGCCAGCAGTAGGACAGGGCGCACTGAAGCTTTCTTT. Its protein is CASSRTGRTEAFF.

This clone has just one count. V is TRBV14 and J is TRBJ2-3; D is perhaps TRBD1 or TRBD2 (5 bases each). CDR1 SGHDN and CDR2 FVKESK come from the germline V gene. CDR3 length: 15 amino acids. V lost 1 base to trimming and J lost 4 bases, with 12 bases between them. CDR3: CASSQGGREADTQYF. The DNA of the CDR3 is TGTGCCAGCAGCCAAGGGGGGAGAGAAGCAGATACGCAGTATTTT.

The J gene is TRBJ2-5, the V gene TRBV10-3, with 8 bases aligning to TRBD1. V lost 2 bases to trimming and J lost 4 bases; unmatched junction nucleotides: 3. CDR1 and CDR2 from the germline V gene are ENHRY and SYGVKD. The CDR3 sequence is 14 residues long. Written as DNA, the CDR3 is TGTGCCATCAGTGAGCCGGGACAGGCAGAGACCCAGTACTTC. It specifies CAISEPGQAETQYF.

V and J are TRBV18 and TRBJ2-1; 7 bases fit TRBD1. The CDR3 totals 15 residues. With V trimmed by 5 bases and J by 0 bases, 4 bases remained unmatched. The germline CDR1 and CDR2 sequences are KGHSH and LQKENI. CDR3 nucleotide sequence: TGTGCCAGCTCATCCCGGGACAGCTCCTACAATGAGCAGTTCTTC. Residues: CASSSRDSSYNEQFF.

This clone occurred once. This sequence joins TRBV30 and TRBJ1-5; D perhaps matches TRBD1 (5 bases). Trimming took off 0 bases at V and 6 bases at J, with 15 bases between the two ends. From germline, CDR1 is GTSNPN and CDR2 SVGIG (reference sequence). The CDR3 covers 15 residues. CDR3 nucleotides: TGTGCCTGGAGTGTAGGTCAGGGACCAGCTCAGCCCCAGCATTTT. This encodes CAWSVGQGPAQPQHF.

This chain links TRBV5-1 with TRBJ1-4; D not resolved. From germline, CDR1 is SGHRS and CDR2 YFSETQ. Trimming removed 0 bases from V and 4 bases from J, with 10 bases in between. This CDR3 is 15 amino acids long. The CDR3 sequence is CASSLVGVGNEKLFF. CDR3 bases: TGCGCCAGCAGCTTGGTTGGGGTTGGTAATGAAAAACTGTTTTTT.

The rearrangement links TRBV9 to TRBJ1-1; D unclear. Germline V lookup: CDR1 SGDLS, CDR2 YYNGEE. CDR3 length equals 15 residues. Trimming stripped 2 bases from V and 0 bases from J, with 11 bases between. The CDR3 region has the DNA TGTGCCAGCAGCGTGATGGGGAATATGAACACTGAAGCTTTCTTT. It is translated as CASSVMGNMNTEAFF.

This clone was seen only once. The chain has TRBV30 and TRBJ2-7; D possibly matches TRBD1 or TRBD2 (7 bases each). Trimming took 7 bases from V and 7 from J, leaving 20 bases between them. Germline lookup yields CDR1 GTSNPN and CDR2 SVGIG (reference sequence). The CDR3 loop spans 13 amino acids. The CDR3, as DNA: TGTGCCTCCAGGGGGGGAGGGCGGTGGGAGCAGTACTTC. Translating it yields CASRGGGRWEQYF. The full variable domain, in which reference TRBV30 and TRBJ2-7 provide the parts outside the CDR3, is SQTIHQWPATLVQPVGSPLSLECTVEGTSNPNLYWYRQAAGRGLQLLFYSVGIGQISSEVPQNLSASRPQDRQFILSSKKLLLSDSGFYLCASRGGGRWEQYFGPGTRLTVT.

The J gene is TRBJ2-3, the V gene TRBV5-1, with D possibly TRBD2 on 7 matching bases. The CDR3 covers 18 residues. Germline V gene sequence: CDR1 SGHRS, CDR2 YFSETQ. V lost 0 bases and J 4 bases, leaving 21 bases between the germline ends. CDR3 nucleotides: TGCGCCAGCAGCTTGGTCCCCGGGGGGCCCCTAATTTCAGATACGCAGTATTTT. Its protein product is CASSLVPGGPLISDTQYF.

Written as DNA, the CDR3 is TGTGCCATAGCTCGATTGAACACTGAAGCTTTCTTT. Its protein is CAIARLNTEAFF. The chain is built from TRBV6-5 and TRBJ1-1; D uncertain. Germline V gives CDR1 MNHEY, CDR2 SVGAGI. V was cut by 10 bases and J by 0 bases, with 9 bases left in between. CDR3 length equals 12 residues.

This chain connects TRBV14 to TRBJ2-2; no clear D gene. The CDR3 is 13 amino acids. The V and J ends lost 1 base and 8 bases respectively, with 8 bases between them. The germline CDR1 and CDR2 sequences are SGHDN and FVKESK. In DNA form, the CDR3 reads TGTGCCAGCAGCCAAGTTCCCGGAGGGGAGCTGTTTTTT. Protein sequence: CASSQVPGGELFF.

This chain uses TRBV19 with TRBJ1-2; D gene unclear. CDR1 is LNHDA, CDR2 SQIVND, per germline (reference sequence). V was cut by 5 bases and J by 4 bases, with 14 bases left in between. The length of the CDR3 is 14 residues. The CDR3 is CASSSGVTFYGYTF. The CDR3 nucleotides read TGTGCCAGTAGTTCTGGGGTAACCTTCTATGGCTACACCTTC.

The CDR3 protein is CASSLDRGNTIYF. The CDR3, as DNA: TGTGCCAGCAGCTTAGATAGGGGAAACACCATATATTTT. The chain links TRBV7-8 to TRBJ1-3; D gene unclear. With 1 base removed from V and 4 bases from J, the gap between germline ends came to 5 bases. Germline loops: CDR1 SGHVS, CDR2 FQNEAQ. The CDR3 has 13 amino acids.

The chain links TRBV3-1 (or the pseudogene TRBV3-2) to TRBJ1-5, with D perhaps matching TRBD1 (6 bases). The CDR3 length is 14 residues. Trimming stripped 2 bases from V and 5 bases from J, with 10 bases between. Per germline, CDR1 LGHDT and CDR2 YNNKEL (reference sequence). The chain's CDR3 is CASSQRGGHQPQHF. The CDR3 nucleotides read TGTGCCAGCAGCCAACGGGGGGGCCATCAGCCCCAGCATTTT.

The V call is TRBV7-9, the J call TRBJ1-2; D call uncertain. The CDR3 runs to 14 residues. CDR1 is SEHNR, CDR2 FQNEAQ, per germline (reference sequence). V was trimmed by 1 base and J by 6 bases, leaving 12 bases between them. CDR3 residues: CASSLDGHWDGYTF. CDR3 nucleotides: TGTGCCAGCAGCTTAGACGGCCACTGGGATGGCTACACCTTC.

This clone was recorded only once. The CDR3 coding sequence is TGCGCCAGCAGCTTGGACGGGGGAAGTCAGCCCCAGCATTTT. This codes for CASSLDGGSQPQHF. The chain joins TRBV5-1 to TRBJ1-5; TRBD1 is a possible D gene (5 bases). The V end was cut by 0 bases, the J end by 6 bases, with 10 bases between. The CDR3 consists of 14 residues. Germline V CDR1 and CDR2: SGHRS, YFSETQ.